The T cell receptor (beta chain) under discussion was sequenced for a study of cytomegalovirus exposure and HLA in healthy donors. As for the study in general: Caucasian-associated ancestry cluster membership applied to less than 85% of several hundred genotyped donors.

The trim removed 0 bases at V and 3 bases at J, leaving 12 bases unmatched. This CDR3 is built from 19 residues. From germline, CDR1 is LNHNV and CDR2 YYDKDF (reference sequence). Primers for the PCR totalled 60 Vbeta and 13 Jbeta. The table came from immunoSEQ multiplex PCR; TCRdb's copy has only in-frame clones and leaves some out. Of some 190,000 clones listed, around 80% are singletons. The TCR was taken from a boy younger than 10 in good health and CMV-seronegative. The J gene is TRBJ2-3, the V gene TRBV15, with 10 bases lining up with TRBD2. Sequenced material: PBMCs. The CDR3 nucleotides are TGTGCCACCAGCAGAGAGAGAGAAAATAGCGGGGGGCGGACAGATACGCAGTATTTT. Translated: CATSRERENSGGRTDTQYF.